This TCR beta chain was profiled in a study of radiotherapy plus CTLA-4 blockade in lung cancer. Across the study: With 31% of patients having disease control, objective responses were seen in roughly 19%.

The repertoire was sequenced with immunoSEQ multiplex PCR; TCRdb's copy has only in-frame clones and lacks some. The sample includes roughly 85,000 clones, around 87% of them seen just once. The CDR3 covers 14 residues. J gave up 5 bases and V 6 bases, and 4 bases lay outside the gene matches. Per the germline V gene, CDR1 is MNHEY and CDR2 is SMNVEV (reference sequence). The sequencing here drew on peripheral blood, taken from a patient treated with radiotherapy plus ipilimumab. The TCR comes from a human donor with non-small cell lung cancer that progressed on radiotherapy plus ipilimumab. The genes are TRBV27 and TRBJ1-6, with TRBD1 identical over 7 bases. In DNA form, the CDR3 reads TGTGCCAGCAGAACAGGGGCGGATAATTCACCCCTCCACTTT. It is translated as CASRTGADNSPLHF.